A single sample gave rise to the 4 T cell receptor beta chains below, sequenced in a study of long-term antiretroviral therapy in people with HIV. Investigators performed immunoSEQ version v3.0 at survey level. Only in-frame clones appear in the TCRdb table, and some are missing; sequencing was by immunoSEQ multiplex PCR. In the table there are about 15,000 clones, about 90% of which are singletons. The sequenced sample was unsorted PBMCs, obtained more than 2.2 years before starting antiretroviral therapy. The receptors here all came from a woman in her 30s with HIV.

This clone was found once. This chain uses TRBV19 with TRBJ1-2; D is uncertain. Trimming took 8 bases from V and 5 from J, leaving 18 bases between them. Germline CDR1 and CDR2: LNHDA and SQIVND (reference sequence). The CDR3 is 14 residues long. The CDR3 DNA follows: TGTGCCAGTCTGGACCCCTCCCTTGCTTATGGCTACACCTTC. As protein: CASLDPSLAYGYTF. Looking up the rest from reference TRBV19 and TRBJ1-2 gives the full variable domain: DGGITQSPKYLFRKEGQNVTLSCEQNLNHDAMYWYRQDPGQGLRLIYYSQIVNDFQKGDIAEGYSVSREKKESFPLTVTSAQKNPTAFYLCASLDPSLAYGYTFGSGTRLTVV.

The gene calls are TRBV27 and TRBJ2-7; TRBD2 matches 7 bases. CDR3 length: 14 residues. Germline loops: CDR1 MNHEY, CDR2 SMNVEV (reference sequence). The J segment lost 7 bases and the V segment lost 6 bases, leaving 12 bases of the junction unmatched. The CDR3: CASRPQRDAQEQYF. For the CDR3, the DNA is TGTGCCAGCAGACCTCAGCGGGACGCCCAAGAGCAGTACTTC.

The J gene is TRBJ1-6, the V gene TRBV6-5; a weak D match, TRBD1 (6 bases). The length of the CDR3 is 15 residues. The V end lost 0 bases, the J end lost 8 bases, and 11 bases lay between the germline ends. In germline, CDR1 is MNHEY, CDR2 SVGAGI. This chain's CDR3 is CASSYSRGVDSPLHF. CDR3 DNA: TGTGCCAGCAGTTACTCTAGGGGGGTGGATTCACCCCTCCACTTT.

The chain has TRBV5-1 and TRBJ2-5, with 7 bases that match TRBD1. With 3 bases clipped from V and 5 bases from J, the junction kept 4 bases outside the gene matches. The CDR3 contains 13 residues. The germline V gene has CDR1 SGHRS and CDR2 YFSETQ. CDR3 sequence reads: CASSSGQTETQYF. CDR3 sequence (DNA): TGCGCCAGCAGCTCGGGACAGACGGAGACCCAGTACTTC. The entire variable domain, with the rest obtained from reference TRBV5-1 and TRBJ2-5, is as follows: KAGVTQTPRYLIKTRGQQVTLSCSPISGHRSVSWYQQTPGQGLQFLFEYFSETQRNKGNFPGRFSGRQFSNSRSEMNVSTLELGDSALYLCASSSGQTETQYFGPGTRLLVL.